This TCR beta chain was retrieved from a study of OX40 agonist ivuxolimab in advanced cancers. At the level of the study: Allowance was made for prior anti-PD-1, anti-PD-L1 or anti-CTLA-4 therapy, and approximately 40% had some.

Blood specimens came from baseline, cycle 4 day 1, and cycle 7 day 1. The assay was immunoSEQ multiplex PCR, and TCRdb's table has in-frame clones only and misses some. The sample records 50,000 to 70,000 clones, around 87% being singletons. The CDR3 has 14 residues. V was trimmed by 2 bases and J by 1 base, leaving 6 bases between them. The germline V gene encodes CDR1 MNHEY and CDR2 SMNVEV (reference sequence). The sequence was collected from an adult with an advanced solid tumor such as melanoma, head and neck, liver or kidney cancer. Sequences were derived from CD4+ or CD8+ T cells sorted from blood, sampled in a trial of the OX40 agonist ivuxolimab. V and J are TRBV27 and TRBJ1-5; D is perhaps TRBD1 (5 bases). CDR3 region: CASSLRGSNQPQHF. In DNA, the CDR3 is TGTGCCAGCAGTTTACGGGGGAGCAATCAGCCCCAGCATTTT.